This T cell receptor (beta chain) originates from a study of cytotoxic CD8 clonotypes in ibrutinib-treated CLL. Across the whole study: Among the patients, fewer than twelve presented as relapsed/refractory and over 14 as treatment-naive; about 17 showed unmutated IGHV.

As to this clone: Its antigen is currently unknown.

Between the trimmed V and J ends, which lost 1 base and 6 bases, there was a span of 12 bases. From germline, CDR1 is SEHNR and CDR2 FQNEAQ (reference sequence). CDR3 size: 14 residues. Profiled with immunoSEQ multiplex PCR; TCRdb holds only in-frame clones, not every one. In the table there are approximately 100,000 clones, 55% to 75% of which are singletons. Study results and limitations: There were few public clonotypes, and on treatment they contracted or stayed stable.

This specimen consisted of PBMCs, obtained after 24 months of ibrutinib treatment. The rearrangement uses TRBV7-9 and TRBJ1-2; D is perhaps TRBD1 (6 bases). The TCR was taken from a human donor with chronic lymphocytic leukemia. The CDR3 is CASSLGGGSDGYTF. The CDR3 nucleotides are TGTGCCAGCAGCTTAGGAGGGGGGTCTGATGGCTACACCTTC.